The source of this T cell receptor beta chain is a study of T cell responses to AZD1222 COVID-19 vaccine. The repertoire was sequenced with immunoSEQ multiplex PCR; TCRdb's copy has only in-frame clones and lacks some. Of 130,000 or so clones listed, 90% are singletons. The length of the CDR3 is 16 residues. V was cut by 2 bases and J by 4 bases, with 15 bases left in between. Germline assignment: CDR1 MDHEN and CDR2 SYDVKM. Turning to this clone: Antigen unknown.

Study observations and caveats: Targeting of unmutated variant regions was reportedly seen in nearly half of spike-specific TCRs.

The chain joins TRBV28 to TRBJ1-5, with D perhaps matching TRBD1 (5 bases). The TCR was taken from an adult in good health. The source material was peripheral blood, sampled on day 0 of AZD1222 vaccination. The DNA of the CDR3 is TGTGCCAGCAGTTTACTTATCGACAGACAAAATCAGCCCCAGCATTTT. Amino acid sequence: CASSLLIDRQNQPQHF. The full variable domain, its missing parts supplied by reference TRBV28 and TRBJ1-5, is DVKVTQSSRYLVKRTGEKVFLECVQDMDHENMFWYRQDPGLGLRLIYFSYDVKMKEKGDIPEGYSVSREKKERFSLILESASTNQTSMYLCASSLLIDRQNQPQHFGDGTRLSIL.